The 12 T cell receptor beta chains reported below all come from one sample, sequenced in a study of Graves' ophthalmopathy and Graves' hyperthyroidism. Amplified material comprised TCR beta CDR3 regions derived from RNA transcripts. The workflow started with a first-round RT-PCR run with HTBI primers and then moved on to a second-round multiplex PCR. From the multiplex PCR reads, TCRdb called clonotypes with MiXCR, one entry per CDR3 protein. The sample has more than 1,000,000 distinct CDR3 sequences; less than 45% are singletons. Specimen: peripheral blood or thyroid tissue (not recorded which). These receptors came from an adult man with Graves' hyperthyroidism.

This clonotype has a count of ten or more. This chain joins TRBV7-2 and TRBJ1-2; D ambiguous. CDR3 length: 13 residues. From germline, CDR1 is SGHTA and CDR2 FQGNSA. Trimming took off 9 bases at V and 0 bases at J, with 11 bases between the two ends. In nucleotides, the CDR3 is TGTGCCAGTGCCCTGGGAGCTAACTATGGCTACACCTTC. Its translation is CASALGANYGYTF.

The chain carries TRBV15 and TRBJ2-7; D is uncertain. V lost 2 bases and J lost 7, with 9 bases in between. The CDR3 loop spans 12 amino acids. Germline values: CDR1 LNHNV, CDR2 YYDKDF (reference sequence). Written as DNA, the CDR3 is TGTGCCACCAGCAGAAACCCCGAGGAGCAGTACTTC. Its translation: CATSRNPEEQYF.

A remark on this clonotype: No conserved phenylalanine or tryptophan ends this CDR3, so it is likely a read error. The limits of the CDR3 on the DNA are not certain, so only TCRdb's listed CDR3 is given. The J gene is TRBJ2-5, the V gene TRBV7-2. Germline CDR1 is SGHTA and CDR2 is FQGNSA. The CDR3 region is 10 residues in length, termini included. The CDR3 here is CASSLTPITS.

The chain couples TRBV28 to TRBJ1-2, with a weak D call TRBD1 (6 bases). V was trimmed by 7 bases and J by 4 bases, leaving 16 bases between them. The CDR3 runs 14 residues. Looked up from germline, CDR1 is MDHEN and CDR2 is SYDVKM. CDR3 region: CASTSRGALYGYTF. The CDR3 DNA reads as TGTGCCAGCACATCTCGGGGGGCCCTCTATGGCTACACCTTC.

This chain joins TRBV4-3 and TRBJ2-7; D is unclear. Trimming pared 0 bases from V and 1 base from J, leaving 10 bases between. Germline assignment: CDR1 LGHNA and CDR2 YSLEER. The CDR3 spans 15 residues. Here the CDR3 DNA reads TGCGCCAGCAGCCAAGAAGGTGAAGGATCCTACGAGCAGTACTTC. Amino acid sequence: CASSQEGEGSYEQYF.

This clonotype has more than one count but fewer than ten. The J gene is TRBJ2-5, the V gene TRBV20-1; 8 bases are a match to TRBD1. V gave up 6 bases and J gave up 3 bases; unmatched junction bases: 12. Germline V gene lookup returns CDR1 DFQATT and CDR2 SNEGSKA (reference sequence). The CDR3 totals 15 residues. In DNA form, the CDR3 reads TGCAGTGCCCTCGGGACAGGCTGGGGGGAAGAGACCCAGTACTTC. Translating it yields CSALGTGWGEETQYF.

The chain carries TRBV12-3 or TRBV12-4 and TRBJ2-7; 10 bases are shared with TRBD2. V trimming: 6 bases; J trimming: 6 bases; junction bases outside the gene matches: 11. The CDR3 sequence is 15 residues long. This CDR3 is CASRSSGGASTEQYF. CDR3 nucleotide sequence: TGTGCCAGCAGATCCAGCGGGGGGGCCTCTACCGAGCAGTACTTC.

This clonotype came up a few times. The CDR3: CASSLTRGQGGNQPQHF. The CDR3 DNA follows: TGTGCCAGCAGTTTGACGCGGGGACAGGGTGGCAATCAGCCCCAGCATTTT. This chain joins TRBV12-3 or TRBV12-4 and TRBJ1-5, with 9 bases aligning to TRBD1. There are 17 residues in the CDR3. V shed 3 bases and J 2 bases; nucleotides not matched to a gene: 8.

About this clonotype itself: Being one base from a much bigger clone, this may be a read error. The CDR3 DNA is TGTGCCACCGCGGGACTAGCGGGAGGGTACGAGCAGTGCTTC. This gives the protein CATAGLAGGYEQCF. The chain couples TRBV10-2 to TRBJ2-7; 16 bases agree with TRBD2. The CDR3 has 14 residues. The germline gives CDR1 WSHSY, CDR2 SAAADI.

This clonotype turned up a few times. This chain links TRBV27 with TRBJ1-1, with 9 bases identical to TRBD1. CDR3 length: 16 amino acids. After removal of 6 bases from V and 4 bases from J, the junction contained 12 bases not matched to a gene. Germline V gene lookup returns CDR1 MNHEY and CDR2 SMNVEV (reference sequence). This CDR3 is CASRRGIQGAGTEAFF. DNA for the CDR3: TGTGCCAGCAGAAGAGGAATACAGGGGGCGGGCACTGAAGCTTTCTTT.

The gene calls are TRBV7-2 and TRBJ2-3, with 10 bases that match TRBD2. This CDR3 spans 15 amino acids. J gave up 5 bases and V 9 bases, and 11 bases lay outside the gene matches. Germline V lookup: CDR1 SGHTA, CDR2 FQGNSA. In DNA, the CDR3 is TGTGCCAGTAAGCGTAGCGGGAGGTCGGAAGATACGCAGTATTTT. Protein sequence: CASKRSGRSEDTQYF.

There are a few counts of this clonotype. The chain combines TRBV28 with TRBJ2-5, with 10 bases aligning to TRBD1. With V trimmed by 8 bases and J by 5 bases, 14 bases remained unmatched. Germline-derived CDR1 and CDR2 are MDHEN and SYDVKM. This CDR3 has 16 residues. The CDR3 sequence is CASRGQGGVGGETQYF. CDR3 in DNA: TGTGCCAGCCGCGGACAGGGGGGCGTCGGTGGTGAGACCCAGTACTTC.